Sequencing of this TCR beta chain was carried out in a study of CD4 T cells in relation to SARS-CoV-2 and coronaviruses. TCRdb's table, derived via immunoSEQ multiplex PCR, lists solely in-frame clones and lacks some. The table shows about 68,000 clones, with 80% to 95% occurring only once. CD4+ T cells from unexposed donors were obtained before the COVID-19 pandemic (2011-2018). Broader study findings: Monoreactive clones expanded significantly more to SARS-CoV-2 than crossreactive clones did. Crossreactivity was assessed only for spike protein, not other viral proteins. The assay detects memory recall responses, not culture-primed primary responses.

Per germline, CDR1 MNHEY and CDR2 SVGEGT. This CDR3 contains 15 residues. Trimming removed 6 bases from V and 7 bases from J; junction bases left unmatched: 9. In the case of this clone: The antigen remains unidentified.

The TCR comes from a human donor in good health. The chain links TRBV6-2 or TRBV6-3 to TRBJ2-5; 12 bases match TRBD2. The source material was naive CD4+ T cells from PBMCs. Subset noted: naive CD4+ T cells isolated by negative enrichment. The CDR3 DNA reads as TGTGCCAGCAGCAGGACTAGCGGGGTCGGGTCGACCCAGTACTTC. This gives the protein CASSRTSGVGSTQYF.